These 14 T cell receptor beta chains were sequenced from one sample in a study of T cells after yellow fever vaccination. TCRdb re-analysed the 5' RACE reads in MiXCR, keeping a single row per CDR3 protein. The sample includes about 130,000 distinct CDR3 sequences, under 7% seen only once; the top ten take approximately 0.64%. This specimen was CD4+ T cells sorted from PBMCs, taken 10 days after the yellow fever booster vaccination. The receptors were sampled from a young man who received the YFV17D yellow fever vaccine.

About this clonotype: With a much larger clone just one base away, this may be a read error. The V call is TRBV20-1, the J call TRBJ2-7; D is possibly TRBD2 (6 bases). Looked up from germline, CDR1 is DFQATT and CDR2 is SNEGSKA (reference sequence). The length of the CDR3 is 14 residues. The CDR3 DNA reads TGCGGTGCTAGCGAAGAGGAACTAGCTGACGAGCAGTACTTC. Translation: CGASEEELADEQYF.

The J gene is TRBJ2-3, the V gene TRBV6-5, with D possibly being TRBD1 (7 bases). The CDR3 is made up of 15 amino acids. Germline assignment: CDR1 MNHEY and CDR2 SVGAGI. The V and J ends lost 2 bases and 7 bases respectively, with 16 bases between them. In DNA, the CDR3 is TGTGCCAGCAGTTACCGGGGGCAGGGGGGATATACGCAGTATTTT. It codes for CASSYRGQGGYTQYF.

This clonotype was recorded at least ten times. V and J are TRBV6-1 and TRBJ2-3; D may correspond to TRBD1 or TRBD2 (5 bases each). Trimming left V 5 bases short and J 1 base short, with 10 bases between. This CDR3 has 14 residues. Germline values: CDR1 MNHNS, CDR2 SASEGT. The CDR3 DNA follows: TGTGCCAGCAGTCTAGGGACCGGCACAGATACGCAGTATTTT. Amino acid sequence: CASSLGTGTDTQYF.

This clonotype was observed at least ten times. This chain uses TRBV7-2 with TRBJ2-3, with unresolved D. V was clipped by 1 base and J by 6 bases, with 8 bases between them. Per germline, CDR1 SGHTA and CDR2 FQGNSA. The CDR3 spans 13 residues. CDR3 coding DNA: TGTGCCAGCAGCTTAGGGTCAAGGGATACGCAGTATTTT. This sequence encodes CASSLGSRDTQYF.

A word on this clonotype: Germline and junction disagree at one end, which may indicate a read error. CDR3 in amino acids: CTSSYSVTSHNEQFF. The CDR3 bases are TGTACCAGCAGTTACTCGGTTACTAGCCACAATGAGCAGTTCTTC. This sequence joins TRBV6-5 and TRBJ2-1; D perhaps matches TRBD2 (6 bases). CDR1 is MNHEY and CDR2 is SVGAGI in the germline V gene. The CDR3 extends over 15 amino acids.

This clonotype occurred many times. The CDR3 DNA reads TGCAGTGCTACCGAAACTAGCGGGGGGAAGCAGTTCTTC. This gives the protein CSATETSGGKQFF. V is TRBV20-1 and J is TRBJ2-1, with 12 bases that match TRBD2. V lost 4 bases, J lost 11 bases, and 6 bases stayed unmatched. CDR3 size: 13 residues. CDR1 and CDR2 from the germline V gene are DFQATT and SNEGSKA (reference sequence).

About this clonotype: A much bigger clone sits one base away, suggesting this may be a read error. This sequence joins TRBV20-1 and TRBJ2-5; 7 bases fit TRBD1. Germline lookup yields CDR1 DFQATT and CDR2 SNEGSKA (reference sequence). There are 14 residues in the CDR3. J gave up 3 bases and V 1 base, and 5 bases lay outside the gene matches. In DNA, the CDR3 is TGCAGTGCTAGAGGTGAAGGGGGCGAAGAGACCCAGTACTTC. The encoded protein is CSARGEGGEETQYF.

This clonotype came up a few times. The V and J genes are TRBV5-1 and TRBJ2-6; TRBD1 is a possible D gene (6 bases). Germline V gene data show CDR1 as SGHRS and CDR2 as YFSETQ. This CDR3 is 15 amino acids long. V lost 1 base, J lost 9 bases, and 14 bases lay in between. CDR3 nucleotides: TGCGCCAGCAGCTTGATAGAAGGACAGATCAACGTCCTGACTTTC. This encodes CASSLIEGQINVLTF.

The chain links TRBV29-1 to TRBJ2-3, with no clear D. V was clipped by 4 bases and J by 1 base, with 9 bases between them. CDR1 and CDR2 from the germline V gene are SQVTM and ANQGSEA. The CDR3 is 13 residues long. The CDR3: CSVGPVGTDTQYF. The CDR3 DNA reads as TGCAGCGTTGGTCCGGTTGGCACAGATACGCAGTATTTT.

The gene calls are TRBV20-1 and TRBJ2-3, with 9 positions matching TRBD1. The germline CDR1 and CDR2 sequences are DFQATT and SNEGSKA (reference sequence). This CDR3 is 16 amino acids long. V gave up 5 bases and J gave up 0 bases; unmatched junction bases: 9. CDR3 amino acids: CSARPPGTGSTDTQYF. CDR3 sequence (DNA): TGCAGTGCTCGGCCCCCCGGGACAGGGAGCACAGATACGCAGTATTTT.

This clonotype was seen repeatedly, ten times or more. V usage is TRBV30 and J usage is TRBJ2-7, with 7 bases aligning to TRBD2. The CDR3 extends over 14 amino acids. Germline V CDR1 and CDR2: GTSNPN, SVGIG (reference sequence). Trimming removed 4 bases from V and 3 bases from J; junction bases left unmatched: 9. The CDR3, as DNA: TGTGCCTGGAATCGGGCGGGAGTGGGCTACGAGCAGTACTTC. It specifies CAWNRAGVGYEQYF.

The table lists this clonotype with many counts. The chain combines TRBV7-8 with TRBJ2-1; no firm D call. Germline CDR1 and CDR2: SGHVS and FQNEAQ. The germline V and J ends were trimmed by 3 bases and 8 bases, with 11 bases remaining between them. CDR3 length: 13 amino acids. CDR3 protein: CASSLKRDDEQFF. Written as DNA, the CDR3 is TGTGCCAGCAGCTTGAAAAGAGATGATGAGCAGTTCTTC.

In this sample, this clonotype turned up many times. The J gene is TRBJ1-1, the V gene TRBV7-9, with TRBD1 matching 10 bases. CDR1 is SEHNR, CDR2 FQNEAQ, per germline (reference sequence). This CDR3 has 15 residues. Unmatched junction bases numbered 9, after V lost 5 bases and J lost 6 bases. The DNA of the CDR3 is TGTGCCAGCAGCCCAACGACAGGGGGCTGGCCTGAAGCTTTCTTT. Translated, it gives CASSPTTGGWPEAFF.

This clonotype has ten or more counts. This chain joins TRBV21-1 and TRBJ1-5; TRBD1 is the table's D call, not checked against the DNA. TRBV21-1 represents a pseudogene. This CDR3 contains 19 residues. Here the CDR3 DNA reads TGTGCCAGCAGCGCCAAAAATGTAGGGGGCACCTATAGCAATCAGCCCCAGCATTTT. Translated, it gives CASSAKNVGGTYSNQPQHF.